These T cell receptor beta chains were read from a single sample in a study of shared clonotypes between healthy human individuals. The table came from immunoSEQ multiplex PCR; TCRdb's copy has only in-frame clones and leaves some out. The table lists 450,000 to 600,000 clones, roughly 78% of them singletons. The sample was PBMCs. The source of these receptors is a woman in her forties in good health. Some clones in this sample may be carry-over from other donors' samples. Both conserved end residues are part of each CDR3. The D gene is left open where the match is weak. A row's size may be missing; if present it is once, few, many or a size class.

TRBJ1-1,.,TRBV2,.,CASRYGSSAAFF,TGTGCCAGCAGGTACGGGTCATCGGCAGCTTTCTTT
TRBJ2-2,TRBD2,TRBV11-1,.,CASSPRTSGRSTGELFF,TGTGCCAGCAGCCCGCGGACTAGCGGGAGGAGCACCGGGGAGCTGTTTTTT
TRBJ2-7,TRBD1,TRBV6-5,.,CASSPRQGAYEQYF,TGTGCCAGCAGTCCTAGGCAGGGGGCGTACGAGCAGTACTTC
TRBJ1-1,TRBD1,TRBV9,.,CASSVSGQGVNTEAFF,TGTGCCAGCAGCGTAAGCGGGCAGGGGGTGAACACTGAAGCTTTCTTT
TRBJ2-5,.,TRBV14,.,CASSPGGGWETQYF,TGTGCCAGCAGCCCCGGCGGAGGATGGGAGACCCAGTACTTC
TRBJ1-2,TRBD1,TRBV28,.,CASSRQGAFDGYTF,TGTGCCAGCAGCCGACAGGGGGCTTTTGATGGCTACACCTTC
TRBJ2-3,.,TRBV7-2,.,CASSLVRLAKIGDTQYF,TGTGCCAGCAGCTTAGTTAGGCTAGCTAAAATAGGGGATACGCAGTATTTT
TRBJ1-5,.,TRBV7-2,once,CASSSLGNQPQHF,TGTGCCAGCAGCTCTCTGGGGAATCAGCCCCAGCATTTT
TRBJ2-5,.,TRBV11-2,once,CASSLRRGTQETQYF,TGTGCCAGCAGCTTAAGGAGGGGTACCCAAGAGACCCAGTACTTC
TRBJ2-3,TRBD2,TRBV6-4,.,CATKVAGTDTQYF,TGTGCCACCAAGGTAGCGGGAACAGATACGCAGTATTTT
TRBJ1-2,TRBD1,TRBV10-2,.,CASTPQGDYGYTF,TGCGCCAGCACCCCACAGGGGGACTATGGCTACACCTTC
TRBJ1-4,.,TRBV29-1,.,CSVEVGSVEEKLFF,TGCAGCGTTGAAGTTGGGTCAGTCGAAGAAAAACTGTTTTTT
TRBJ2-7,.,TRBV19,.,CASSVRVSYEQYF,TGTGCCAGTAGTGTGCGCGTCTCCTACGAGCAGTACTTC
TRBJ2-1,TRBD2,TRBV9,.,CASSSFSGTNEQFF,TGTGCCAGCAGCAGTTTTAGCGGGACCAATGAGCAGTTCTTC